The TCR beta chain under discussion was sequenced for a study of blood T cells in healthy people across ages. Study observations and caveats: Any conclusive comparison of naive versus antigen-experienced cells was prevented by using unsorted PBMCs. As age increased, TCR beta diversity per million T cells fell in a roughly linear fashion. Naive T cell percentage by flow cytometry tracked strongly with beta diversity.

A remark on this clonotype: Its antigen remains unidentified.

There are 15 residues in the CDR3. Looked up from germline, CDR1 is SGHRS and CDR2 is YFSETQ. The trim removed 6 bases at V and 6 bases at J, leaving 11 bases unmatched. A J-beta primer mix and a sample-barcoded 5' primer were used in a second PCR of roughly 7 to 12 cycles. TCRdb called the 5' RACE reads again in MiXCR, with one record for every CDR3 protein. The data hold roughly 1,500,000 distinct CDR3 sequences, with about 43% observed a single time. The clonotype comes from a woman between 18 and 29 years old in good health. The rearrangement uses TRBV5-1 and TRBJ2-1, with TRBD2 identical over 8 bases. The specimen was blood. Written as DNA, the CDR3 is TGCGCCAGCACTTATACTAGCGGAGGGAGCAATGAGCAGTTCTTC. Translation gives CASTYTSGGSNEQFF.